This T cell receptor (beta chain) was profiled in a study of cytomegalovirus exposure and HLA in healthy donors. On the study more broadly: Ancestry clustering placed 81% of over 300 genotyped donors in the Caucasian-associated cluster.

Healthy individuals who donated bone marrow served as the donors. Concerning this clone itself: What it binds is unknown.

This CDR3 contains 16 residues. Germline CDR1 and CDR2: ENHRY and SYGVKD. After removal of 5 bases from V and 2 bases from J, the junction contained 8 bases not matched to a gene. General observations from the study: The study recorded more than 150 TCR beta chains that were cytomegalovirus-associated. Most CMV-associated TCR beta chains were later found to appear HLA-restricted.

In the PCR, 60 Vbeta and 13 Jbeta primers were used. The repertoire was sequenced with immunoSEQ multiplex PCR; TCRdb's copy has only in-frame clones and lacks some. The sample records about 120,000 clones, 80% being singletons. This rearrangement joins TRBV10-3 to TRBJ2-5; 10 bases line up with TRBD1. Sequencing used PBMCs. This clonotype was obtained from a man aged 25 to 40 in good health and CMV-seropositive. The CDR3 region has the DNA TGTGCCATCAGTAAGACAGGGGGCGCGGGGCAAGAGACCCAGTACTTC. This encodes CAISKTGGAGQETQYF.